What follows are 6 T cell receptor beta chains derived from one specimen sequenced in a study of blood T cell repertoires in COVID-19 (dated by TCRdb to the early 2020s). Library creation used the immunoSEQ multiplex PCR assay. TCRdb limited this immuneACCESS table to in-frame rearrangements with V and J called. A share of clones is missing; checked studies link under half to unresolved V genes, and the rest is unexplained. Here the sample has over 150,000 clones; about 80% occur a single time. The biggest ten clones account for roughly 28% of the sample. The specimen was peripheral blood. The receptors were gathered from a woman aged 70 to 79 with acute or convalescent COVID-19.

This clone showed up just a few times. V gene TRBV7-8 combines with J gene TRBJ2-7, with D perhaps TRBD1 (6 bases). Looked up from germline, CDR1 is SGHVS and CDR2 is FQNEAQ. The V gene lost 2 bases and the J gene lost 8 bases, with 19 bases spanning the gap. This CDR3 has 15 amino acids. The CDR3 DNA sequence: TGTGCCAGCAGCTTATCCGGGACACGGCCTCTCAAGCAGTACTTC. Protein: CASSLSGTRPLKQYF.

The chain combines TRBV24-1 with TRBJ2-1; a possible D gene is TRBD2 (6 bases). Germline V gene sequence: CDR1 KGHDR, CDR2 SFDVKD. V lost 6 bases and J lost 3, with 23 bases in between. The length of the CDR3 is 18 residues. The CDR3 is CATSSRRGSGRNYNEQFF. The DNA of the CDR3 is TGTGCCACCAGTTCTCGTCGGGGTAGCGGCCGGAACTACAATGAGCAGTTCTTC.

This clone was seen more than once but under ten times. The CDR3 region is CASSLTGLASGNEQYF. In DNA form, the CDR3 reads TGTGCCAGCAGTTTGACCGGACTAGCGAGCGGGAACGAGCAGTACTTC. The V gene is TRBV27, the J gene TRBJ2-7; 9 nucleotides line up with TRBD2. The trim removed 3 bases at V and 5 bases at J, leaving 11 bases unmatched. CDR1 is MNHEY, CDR2 SMNVEV, per germline (reference sequence). The CDR3 has 16 residues.

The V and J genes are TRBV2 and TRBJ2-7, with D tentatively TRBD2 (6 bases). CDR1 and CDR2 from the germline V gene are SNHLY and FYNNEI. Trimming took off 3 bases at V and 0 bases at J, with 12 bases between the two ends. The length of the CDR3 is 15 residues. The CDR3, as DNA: TGTGCCAGCAGTGAGGTCGGAGGGACCTCCTACGAGCAGTACTTC. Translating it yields CASSEVGGTSYEQYF.

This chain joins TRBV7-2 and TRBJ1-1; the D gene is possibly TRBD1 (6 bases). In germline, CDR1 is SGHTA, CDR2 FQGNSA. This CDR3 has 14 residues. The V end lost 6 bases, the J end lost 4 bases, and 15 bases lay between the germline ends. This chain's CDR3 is CASRGPGQSTEAFF. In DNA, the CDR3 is TGTGCCAGCAGGGGACCTGGACAGAGCACTGAAGCTTTCTTT.

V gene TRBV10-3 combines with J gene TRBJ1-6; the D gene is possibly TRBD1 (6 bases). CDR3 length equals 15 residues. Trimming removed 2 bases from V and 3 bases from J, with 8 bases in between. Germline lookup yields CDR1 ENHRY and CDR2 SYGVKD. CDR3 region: CAISEQGHYNSPLHF. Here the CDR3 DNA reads TGTGCCATCAGTGAGCAGGGACACTATAATTCACCCCTCCACTTT.